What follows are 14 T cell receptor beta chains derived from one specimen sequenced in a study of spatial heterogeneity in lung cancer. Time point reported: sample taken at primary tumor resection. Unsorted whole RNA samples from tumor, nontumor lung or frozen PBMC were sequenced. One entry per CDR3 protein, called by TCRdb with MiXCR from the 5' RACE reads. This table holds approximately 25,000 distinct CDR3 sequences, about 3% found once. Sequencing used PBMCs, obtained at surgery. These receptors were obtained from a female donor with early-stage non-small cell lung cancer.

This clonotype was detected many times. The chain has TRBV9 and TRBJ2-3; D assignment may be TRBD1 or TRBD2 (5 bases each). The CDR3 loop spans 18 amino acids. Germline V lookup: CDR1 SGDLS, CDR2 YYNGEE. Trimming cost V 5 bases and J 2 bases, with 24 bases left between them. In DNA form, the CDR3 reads TGTGCCAGCAGAGCTATGAGTCCCGGGACGAGTCACACAGATACGCAGTATTTT. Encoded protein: CASRAMSPGTSHTDTQYF.

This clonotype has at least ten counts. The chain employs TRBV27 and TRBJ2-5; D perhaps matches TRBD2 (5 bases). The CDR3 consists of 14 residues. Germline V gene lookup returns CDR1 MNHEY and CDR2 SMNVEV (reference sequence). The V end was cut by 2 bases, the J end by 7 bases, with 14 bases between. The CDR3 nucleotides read TGTGCCAGCAGTTTAGAGGGCTGGATCGGGACCCAGTACTTC. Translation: CASSLEGWIGTQYF.

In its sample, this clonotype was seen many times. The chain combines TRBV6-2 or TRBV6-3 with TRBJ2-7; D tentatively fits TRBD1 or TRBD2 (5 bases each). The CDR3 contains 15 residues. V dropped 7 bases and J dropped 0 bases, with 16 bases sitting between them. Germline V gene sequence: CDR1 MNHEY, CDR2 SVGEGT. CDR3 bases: TGTGCCAGCACCTCCTGGGGACCGAGCTCCTACGAGCAGTACTTC. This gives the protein CASTSWGPSSYEQYF.

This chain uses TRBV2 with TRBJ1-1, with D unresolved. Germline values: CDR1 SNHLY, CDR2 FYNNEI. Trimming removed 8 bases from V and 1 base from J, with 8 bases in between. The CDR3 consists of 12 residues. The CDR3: CASQGSNTEAFF. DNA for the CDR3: TGTGCCAGCCAAGGATCGAACACTGAAGCTTTCTTT.

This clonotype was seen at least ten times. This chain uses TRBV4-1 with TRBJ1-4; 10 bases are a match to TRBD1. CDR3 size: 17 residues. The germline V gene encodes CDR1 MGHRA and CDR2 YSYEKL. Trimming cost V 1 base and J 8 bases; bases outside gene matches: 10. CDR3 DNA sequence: TGCGCCAGCAGCCAAGTCCAGCGGCCGGGACAGGGGGAAAAACTGTTTTTT. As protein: CASSQVQRPGQGEKLFF.

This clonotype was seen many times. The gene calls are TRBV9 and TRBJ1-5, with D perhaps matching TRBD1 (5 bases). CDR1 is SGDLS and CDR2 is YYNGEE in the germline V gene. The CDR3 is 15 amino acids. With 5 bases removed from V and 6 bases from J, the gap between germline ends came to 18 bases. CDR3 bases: TGTGCCAGCAGTGTGGACGGTTCCGGGGGTCAGCCCCAGCATTTT. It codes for CASSVDGSGGQPQHF.

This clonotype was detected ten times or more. The CDR3 here is CASSLALGDTQYF. The CDR3 nucleotides are TGTGCCAGCAGCTTAGCCCTAGGAGATACGCAGTATTTT. This chain links TRBV7-8 with TRBJ2-3; D remains unclear. Deletions cut 0 bases from V and 5 bases from J, with 6 bases between. Germline CDR1 is SGHVS and CDR2 is FQNEAQ. The CDR3 length is 13 residues.

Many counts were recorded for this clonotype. Here the CDR3 DNA reads TGTGCCAGCAGTCGCACCGGGACTAGCTCCTACAATGAGCAGTTCTTC. As protein: CASSRTGTSSYNEQFF. V gene TRBV27 combines with J gene TRBJ2-1; 8 bases agree with TRBD2. With V trimmed by 5 bases and J by 0 bases, 6 bases remained unmatched. Germline V CDR1 and CDR2: MNHEY, SMNVEV (reference sequence). The CDR3 length is 16 residues.

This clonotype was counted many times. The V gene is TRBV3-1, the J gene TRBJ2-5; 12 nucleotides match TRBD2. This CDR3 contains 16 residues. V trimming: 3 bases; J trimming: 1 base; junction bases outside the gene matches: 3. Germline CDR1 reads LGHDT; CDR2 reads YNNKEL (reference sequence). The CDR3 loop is CASSHLAGGSQETQYF. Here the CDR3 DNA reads TGTGCCAGCAGCCATCTAGCGGGAGGGTCCCAAGAGACCCAGTACTTC.

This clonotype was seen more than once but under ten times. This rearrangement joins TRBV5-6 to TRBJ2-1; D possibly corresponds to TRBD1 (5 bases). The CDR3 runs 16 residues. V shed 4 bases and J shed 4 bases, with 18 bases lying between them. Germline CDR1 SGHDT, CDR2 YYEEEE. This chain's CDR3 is CASSGEETVNYNEQFF. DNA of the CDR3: TGTGCCAGCAGCGGCGAGGAGACAGTAAATTACAATGAGCAGTTCTTC. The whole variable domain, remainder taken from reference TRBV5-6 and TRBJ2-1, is DAGVTQSPTHLIKTRGQQVTLRCSPKSGHDTVSWYQQALGQGPQFIFQYYEEEERQRGNFPDRFSGHQFPNYSSELNVNALLLGDSALYLCASSGEETVNYNEQFFGPGTRLTVL.

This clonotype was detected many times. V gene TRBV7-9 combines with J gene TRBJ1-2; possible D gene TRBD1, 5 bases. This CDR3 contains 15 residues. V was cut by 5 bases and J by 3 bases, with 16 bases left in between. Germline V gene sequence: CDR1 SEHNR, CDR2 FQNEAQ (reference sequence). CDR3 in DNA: TGTGCCAGCAGCCGGGACGGAGGCAACGACTATGGCTACACCTTC. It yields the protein CASSRDGGNDYGYTF.

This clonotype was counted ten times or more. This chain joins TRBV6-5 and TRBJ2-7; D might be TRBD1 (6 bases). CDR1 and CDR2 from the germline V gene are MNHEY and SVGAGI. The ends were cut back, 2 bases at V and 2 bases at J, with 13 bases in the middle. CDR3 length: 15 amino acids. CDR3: CASSYDVRGPYEQYF. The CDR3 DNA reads TGTGCCAGCAGTTACGACGTCAGGGGCCCCTACGAGCAGTACTTC.

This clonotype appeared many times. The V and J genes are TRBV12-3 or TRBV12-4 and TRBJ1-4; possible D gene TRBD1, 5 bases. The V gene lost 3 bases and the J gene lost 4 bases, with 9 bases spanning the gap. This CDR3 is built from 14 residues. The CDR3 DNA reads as TGTGCCAGCAGTTTGCGCCAGGGTAATGAAAAACTGTTTTTT. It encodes CASSLRQGNEKLFF.

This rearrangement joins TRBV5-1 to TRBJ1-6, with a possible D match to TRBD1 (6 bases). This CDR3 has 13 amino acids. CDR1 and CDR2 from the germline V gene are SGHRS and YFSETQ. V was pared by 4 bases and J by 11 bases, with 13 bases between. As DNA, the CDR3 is TGCGCCAGCAGCCAAGAGGACAGAACACCCCTCCACTTT. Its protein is CASSQEDRTPLHF.